These 3 T cell receptor beta chains share one sample of origin, sequenced in a study of neurological immune-mediated disorders. TCRdb reprocessed the 5' RACE reads via MiXCR and lists one record per CDR3 protein. The data show tens of thousands of distinct CDR3 sequences, approximately 25% seen once. Described time point: technical triplicate 2. The sequenced sample consisted of PBMCs. The receptor set was obtained from a man in his 60s with HTLV-1-associated myelopathy (HAM/TSP).

This clonotype was found many times. A much more abundant neighbour one base away suggests this may be a read error. J is TRBJ2-3 and V is TRBV7-2; no clear D. The germline CDR1 and CDR2 sequences are SGHTA and FQGNSA. Between the trimmed V and J ends, which lost 3 bases and 6 bases, there was a span of 13 bases. There are 14 residues in the CDR3. CDR3 DNA: TGTGCCAGCAGCTTGGTCGGGTTGAGGGATACGCAGTATTTT. Amino acids: CASSLVGLRDTQYF.

This clonotype came up many times. This rearrangement joins TRBV5-5 to TRBJ2-3; no definite D call. Trimming cost V 2 bases and J 4 bases, with 14 bases left between them. The CDR3 extends over 15 amino acids. Germline CDR1 is SGHKS and CDR2 is YYEKEE (reference sequence). The chain's CDR3 is CASSFGRTYADTQYF. DNA of the CDR3: TGTGCCAGCAGCTTTGGCAGGACGTATGCAGATACGCAGTATTTT.

There are a few counts of this clonotype. This chain uses TRBV2 with TRBJ2-7; 7 nucleotides match TRBD2. The CDR3 totals 12 residues. Germline CDR1 and CDR2: SNHLY and FYNNEI. Germline trimming cut 6 bases from V and 3 bases from J; bases unmatched to any gene: 2. The CDR3 spells CASRAGHYEQYF. Written as DNA, the CDR3 is TGTGCCAGCAGAGCGGGGCACTACGAGCAGTACTTC.